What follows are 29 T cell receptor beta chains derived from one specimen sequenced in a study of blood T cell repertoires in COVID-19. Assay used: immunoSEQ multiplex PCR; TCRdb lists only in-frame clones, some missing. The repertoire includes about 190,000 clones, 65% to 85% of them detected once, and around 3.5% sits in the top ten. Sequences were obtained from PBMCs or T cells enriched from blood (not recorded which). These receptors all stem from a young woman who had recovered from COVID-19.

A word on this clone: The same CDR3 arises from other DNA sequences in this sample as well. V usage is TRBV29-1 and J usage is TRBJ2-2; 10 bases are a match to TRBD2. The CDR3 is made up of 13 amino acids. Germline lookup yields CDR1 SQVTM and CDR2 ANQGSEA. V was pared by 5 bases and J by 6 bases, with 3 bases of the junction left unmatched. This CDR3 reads CSVLAGVAGELFF. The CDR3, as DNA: TGCAGCGTTCTAGCGGGAGTAGCCGGGGAGCTGTTTTTT.

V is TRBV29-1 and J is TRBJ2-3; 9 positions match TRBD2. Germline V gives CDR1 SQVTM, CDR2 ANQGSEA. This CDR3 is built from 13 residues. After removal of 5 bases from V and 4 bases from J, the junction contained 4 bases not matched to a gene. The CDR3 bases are TGCAGCGTTAGCGGGGGGTCGGCAGATACGCAGTATTTT. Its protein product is CSVSGGSADTQYF.

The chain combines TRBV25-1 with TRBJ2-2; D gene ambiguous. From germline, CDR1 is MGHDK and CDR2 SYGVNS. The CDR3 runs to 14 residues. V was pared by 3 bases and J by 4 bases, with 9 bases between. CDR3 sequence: CASSDSPATGELFF. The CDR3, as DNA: TGTGCCAGCAGTGATAGCCCTGCCACCGGGGAGCTGTTTTTT.

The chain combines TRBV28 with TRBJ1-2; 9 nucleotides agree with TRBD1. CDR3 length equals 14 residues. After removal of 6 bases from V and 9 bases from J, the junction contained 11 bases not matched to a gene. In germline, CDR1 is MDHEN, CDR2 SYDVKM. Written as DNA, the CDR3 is TGTGCCAGCAGGCCTACCGGGACAGGGAGGAGCTACACCTTC. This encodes CASRPTGTGRSYTF.

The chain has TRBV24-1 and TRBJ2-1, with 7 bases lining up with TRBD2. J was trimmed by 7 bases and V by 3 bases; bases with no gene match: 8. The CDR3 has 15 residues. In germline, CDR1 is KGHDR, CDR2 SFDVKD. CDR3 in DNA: TGTGCCACCAGTGATCGGGTAGCGGGTCCGAATGAGCAGTTCTTC. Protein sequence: CATSDRVAGPNEQFF.

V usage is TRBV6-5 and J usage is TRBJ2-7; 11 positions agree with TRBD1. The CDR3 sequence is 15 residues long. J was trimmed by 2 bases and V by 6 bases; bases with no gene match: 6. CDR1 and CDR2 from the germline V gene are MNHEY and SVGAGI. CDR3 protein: CASRVDRGPPYEQYV. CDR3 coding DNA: TGTGCCAGCAGAGTGGACAGGGGGCCACCCTACGAGCAGTACGTC.

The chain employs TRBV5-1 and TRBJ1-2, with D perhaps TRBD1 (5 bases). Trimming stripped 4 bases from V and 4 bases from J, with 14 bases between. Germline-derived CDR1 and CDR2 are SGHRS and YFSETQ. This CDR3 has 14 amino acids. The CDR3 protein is CASSPPVGAYGYTF. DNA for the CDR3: TGCGCCAGCAGCCCCCCGGTAGGGGCCTATGGCTACACCTTC.

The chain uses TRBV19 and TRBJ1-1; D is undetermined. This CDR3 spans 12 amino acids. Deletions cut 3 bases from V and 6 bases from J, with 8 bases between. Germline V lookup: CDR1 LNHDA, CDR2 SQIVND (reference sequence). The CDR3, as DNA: TGTGCCAGTAGTATTTGGGAGTCTGAAGCTTTCTTT. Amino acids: CASSIWESEAFF.

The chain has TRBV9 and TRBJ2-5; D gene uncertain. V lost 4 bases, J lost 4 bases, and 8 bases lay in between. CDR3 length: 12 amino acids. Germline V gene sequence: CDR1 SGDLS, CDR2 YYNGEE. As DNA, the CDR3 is TGTGCCAGCAGCTCCTCCTCAGAGACCCAGTACTTC. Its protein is CASSSSSETQYF.

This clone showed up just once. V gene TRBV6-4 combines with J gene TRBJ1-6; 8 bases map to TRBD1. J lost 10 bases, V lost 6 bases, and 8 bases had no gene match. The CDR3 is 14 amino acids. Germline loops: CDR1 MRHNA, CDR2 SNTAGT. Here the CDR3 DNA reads TGTGCCAGCAGCGCTGGGACAGGTTTATCACCCCTCCACTTT. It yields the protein CASSAGTGLSPLHF.

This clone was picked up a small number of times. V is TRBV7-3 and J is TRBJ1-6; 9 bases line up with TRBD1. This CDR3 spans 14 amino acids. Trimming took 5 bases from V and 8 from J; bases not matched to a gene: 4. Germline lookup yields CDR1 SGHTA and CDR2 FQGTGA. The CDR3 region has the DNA TGTGCCAGCAGCAAACAGGGGGCCGATTCACCCCTCCACTTT. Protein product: CASSKQGADSPLHF. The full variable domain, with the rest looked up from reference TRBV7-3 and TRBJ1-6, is GAGVSQTPSNKVTEKGKYVELRCDPISGHTALYWYRQSLGQGPEFLIYFQGTGAADDSGLPNDRFFAVRPEGSVSTLKIQRTERGDSAVYLCASSKQGADSPLHFGNGTRLTVT.

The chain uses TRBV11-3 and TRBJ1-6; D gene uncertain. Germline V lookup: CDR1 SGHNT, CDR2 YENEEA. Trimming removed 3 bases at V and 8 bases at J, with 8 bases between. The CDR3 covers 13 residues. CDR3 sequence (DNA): TGTGCCAGCAGCTTCTTATCGGATTCACCCCTCCACTTT. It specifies CASSFLSDSPLHF.

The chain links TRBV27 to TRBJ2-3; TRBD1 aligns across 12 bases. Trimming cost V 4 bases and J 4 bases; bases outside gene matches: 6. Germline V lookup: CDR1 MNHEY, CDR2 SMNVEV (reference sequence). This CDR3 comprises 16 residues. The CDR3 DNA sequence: TGTGCCAGCAGTTCACAGGGACAGGGGGCGGCAGATACGCAGTATTTT. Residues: CASSSQGQGAADTQYF.

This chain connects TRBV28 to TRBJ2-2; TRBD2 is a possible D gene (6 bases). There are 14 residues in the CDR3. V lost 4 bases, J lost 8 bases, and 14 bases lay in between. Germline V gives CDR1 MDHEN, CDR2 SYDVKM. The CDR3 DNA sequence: TGTGCCAGCAGTTGGGGAGGCGTTGGGGGGGAGCTGTTTTTT. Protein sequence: CASSWGGVGGELFF.

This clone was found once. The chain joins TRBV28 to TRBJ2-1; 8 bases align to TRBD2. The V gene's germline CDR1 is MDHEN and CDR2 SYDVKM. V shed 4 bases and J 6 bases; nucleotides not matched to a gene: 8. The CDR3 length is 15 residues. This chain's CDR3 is CASSSPAGVLNEQFF. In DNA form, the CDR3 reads TGTGCCAGCAGTTCACCAGCGGGAGTTCTCAATGAGCAGTTCTTC.

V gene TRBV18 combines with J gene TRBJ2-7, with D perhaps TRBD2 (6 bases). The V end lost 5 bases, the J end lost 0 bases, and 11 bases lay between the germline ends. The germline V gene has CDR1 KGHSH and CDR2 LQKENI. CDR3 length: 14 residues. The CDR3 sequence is CASSAGLPSYEQYV. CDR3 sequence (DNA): TGTGCCAGCTCAGCGGGACTCCCCTCCTACGAGCAGTACGTC.

The CDR3 sequence: CASSLGTSWSGSYNEQFF. The DNA for the CDR3 is TGCGCCAGCAGCTTGGGGACTAGTTGGTCCGGCTCCTACAATGAGCAGTTCTTC. The rearrangement uses TRBV5-1 and TRBJ2-1; 7 bases fit TRBD2. V lost 0 bases to trimming and J lost 0 bases; unmatched junction nucleotides: 9. The CDR3 is 18 residues long. Per germline, CDR1 SGHRS and CDR2 YFSETQ.

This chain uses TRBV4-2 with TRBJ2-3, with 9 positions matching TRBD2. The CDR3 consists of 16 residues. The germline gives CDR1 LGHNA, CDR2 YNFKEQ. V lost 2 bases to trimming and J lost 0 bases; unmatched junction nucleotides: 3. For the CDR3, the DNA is TGTGCCAGCAGCCAACCTAGCGGGATAAGCACAGATACGCAGTATTTT. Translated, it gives CASSQPSGISTDTQYF.

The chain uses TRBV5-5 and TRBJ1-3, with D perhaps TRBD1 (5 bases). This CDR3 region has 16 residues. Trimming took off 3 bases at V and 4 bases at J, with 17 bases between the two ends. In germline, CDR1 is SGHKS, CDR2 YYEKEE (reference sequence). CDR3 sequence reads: CASSYPSAGRGNTIYF. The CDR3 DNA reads TGTGCCAGCAGCTACCCCTCCGCAGGGCGGGGAAACACCATATATTTT.

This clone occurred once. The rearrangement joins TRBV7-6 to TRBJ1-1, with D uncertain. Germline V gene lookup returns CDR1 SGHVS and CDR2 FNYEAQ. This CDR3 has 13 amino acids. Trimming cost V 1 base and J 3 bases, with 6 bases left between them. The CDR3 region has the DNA TGTGCCAGCAGCTTAGACGGGGACACTGAAGCTTTCTTT. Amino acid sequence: CASSLDGDTEAFF.

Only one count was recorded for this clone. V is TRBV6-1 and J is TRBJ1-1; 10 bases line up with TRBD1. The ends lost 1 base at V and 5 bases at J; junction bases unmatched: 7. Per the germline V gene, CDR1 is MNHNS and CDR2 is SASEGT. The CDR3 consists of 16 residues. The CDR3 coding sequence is TGTGCCAGCAGTGAAGACCCGGACAGGGGGGAGACTGAAGCTTTCTTT. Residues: CASSEDPDRGETEAFF.

The CDR3 here is CASSFGHSTDTQYF. The CDR3 DNA follows: TGTGCCAGCAGCTTTGGGCACAGCACAGATACGCAGTATTTT. The V gene is TRBV7-2, the J gene TRBJ2-3, with D unclear. V dropped 3 bases and J dropped 0 bases, with 7 bases sitting between them. The germline V gene encodes CDR1 SGHTA and CDR2 FQGNSA. The CDR3 runs to 14 residues.

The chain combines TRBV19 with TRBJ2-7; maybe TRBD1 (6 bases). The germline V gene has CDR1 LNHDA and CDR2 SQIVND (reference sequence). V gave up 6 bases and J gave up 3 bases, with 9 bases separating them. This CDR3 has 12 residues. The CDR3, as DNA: TGTGCCAGTAGCGGGGACAACTACGAGCAGTACGTC. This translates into CASSGDNYEQYV.

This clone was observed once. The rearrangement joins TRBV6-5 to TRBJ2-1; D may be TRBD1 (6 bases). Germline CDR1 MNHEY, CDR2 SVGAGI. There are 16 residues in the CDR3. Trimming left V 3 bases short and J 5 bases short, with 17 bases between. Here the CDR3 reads CASSYFGTPGHNEQFF. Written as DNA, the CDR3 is TGTGCCAGCAGTTATTTCGGGACACCTGGACACAATGAGCAGTTCTTC.

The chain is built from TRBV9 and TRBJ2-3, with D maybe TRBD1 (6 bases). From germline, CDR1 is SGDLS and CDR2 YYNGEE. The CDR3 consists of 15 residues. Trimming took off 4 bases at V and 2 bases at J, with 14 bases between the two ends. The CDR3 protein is CASSTLQGFTDTQYF. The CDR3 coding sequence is TGTGCCAGCAGCACACTACAGGGTTTCACAGATACGCAGTATTTT.

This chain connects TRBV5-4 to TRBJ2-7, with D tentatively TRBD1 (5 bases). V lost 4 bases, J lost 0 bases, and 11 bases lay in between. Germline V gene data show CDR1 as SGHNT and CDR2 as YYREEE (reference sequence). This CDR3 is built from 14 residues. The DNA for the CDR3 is TGTGCCAGCAGCCGCCGGCAGGGCTCCTACGAGCAGTACGTC. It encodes CASSRRQGSYEQYV.

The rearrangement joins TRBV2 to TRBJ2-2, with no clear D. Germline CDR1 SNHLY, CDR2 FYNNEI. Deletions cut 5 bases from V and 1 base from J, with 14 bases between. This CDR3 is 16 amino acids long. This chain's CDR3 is CASSLRPLMNTGELFF. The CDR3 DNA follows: TGTGCCAGCAGTCTGCGCCCCCTAATGAACACCGGGGAGCTGTTTTTT.

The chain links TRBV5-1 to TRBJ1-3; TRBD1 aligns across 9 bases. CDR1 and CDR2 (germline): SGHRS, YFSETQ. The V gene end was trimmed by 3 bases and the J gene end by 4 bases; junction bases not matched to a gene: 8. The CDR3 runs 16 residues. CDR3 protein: CASSYAGGQGGNTIYF. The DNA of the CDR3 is TGCGCCAGCAGCTATGCAGGAGGACAGGGGGGAAACACCATATATTTT.

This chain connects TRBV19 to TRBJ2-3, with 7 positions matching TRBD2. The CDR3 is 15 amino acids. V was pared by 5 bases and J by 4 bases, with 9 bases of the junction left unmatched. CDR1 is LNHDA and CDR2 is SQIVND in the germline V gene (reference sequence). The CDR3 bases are TGTGCCAGTAGTGGAGCGGGATTGGGCGCAGATACGCAGTATTTT. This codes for CASSGAGLGADTQYF.